The T cell receptor (beta chain) described here comes from a study of T cell changes during pregnancy in multiple sclerosis. Data came from immunoSEQ multiplex PCR; TCRdb stores just in-frame clones and leaves some out. The table lists 84,000 or so clones, approximately 94% of them singletons, with 2.5% in the top ten. Trimming at V came to 6 bases and at J to 0 bases, leaving 3 bases not matched to a gene. This CDR3 spans 14 amino acids. CDR1 is MNHNS, CDR2 SASEGT, per germline. The source material was peripheral blood, sampled in the third trimester of pregnancy. This rearrangement joins TRBV6-1 to TRBJ1-1, with 8 nucleotides matching TRBD1. The TCR originated in a female donor with multiple sclerosis, enrolled in a pregnancy study. The CDR3 region has the DNA TGTGCCAGCAGCCTGACAGGGGTGAACACTGAAGCTTTCTTT. Its translation: CASSLTGVNTEAFF.